These 28 T cell receptor beta chains were all obtained from the same sample, sequenced in a study of Graves' ophthalmopathy and Graves' hyperthyroidism. The TCR beta CDR3 regions underwent amplification from RNA transcripts. Following a first-round RT-PCR that used HTBI primers, a second-round multiplex PCR was carried out. One entry per CDR3 protein, called by TCRdb with MiXCR from the multiplex PCR reads. This table holds 600,000 to 700,000 distinct CDR3 sequences, about two fifths found once. Material for sequencing was peripheral blood. The source is an adult man with Graves' ophthalmopathy.

The count of this clonotype is one. A much larger clonotype is one base distant, so this may be a read error. The chain joins TRBV2 to TRBJ2-5; D is possibly TRBD2 (6 bases). This CDR3 spans 14 amino acids. Germline lookup yields CDR1 SNHLY and CDR2 FYNNEI. CDR3 coding DNA: TGTGCCAGCAGTGGGGGGGTACAGCAAGAGACCCGGTACTTC. As protein: CASSGGVQQETRYF.

The gene calls are TRBV29-1 and TRBJ2-5, with TRBD2 identical over 11 bases. J was trimmed by 6 bases and V by 4 bases; bases with no gene match: 4. CDR3 length: 13 residues. Looked up from germline, CDR1 is SQVTM and CDR2 is ANQGSEA. This chain's CDR3 is CSVGLAGLKTQYF. CDR3 DNA sequence: TGCAGCGTTGGACTAGCGGGATTGAAGACCCAGTACTTC.

This sequence joins TRBV2 and TRBJ1-6, with 9 bases matching TRBD1. The CDR3 spans 15 residues. Germline loops: CDR1 SNHLY, CDR2 FYNNEI. The V segment lost 8 bases and the J segment 7 bases; nucleotides outside the gene matches: 9. CDR3 sequence: CASSGTGLGNSPLHF. The DNA for the CDR3 is TGTGCCAGCTCCGGGACAGGGTTGGGAAATTCACCCCTCCACTTT.

V and J are TRBV18 and TRBJ1-2; D gene uncertain. The CDR3 is 15 amino acids. V lost 4 bases and J lost 3, with 15 bases in between. Germline V gives CDR1 KGHSH, CDR2 LQKENI. Here the CDR3 DNA reads TGTGCCAGCTCACTTGCGTTAGCCTCGGACTATGGCTACACCTTC. Translated: CASSLALASDYGYTF.

In its sample, this clonotype was seen many times. V and J are TRBV2 and TRBJ2-7; D gene unclear. V lost 10 bases to trimming and J lost 6 bases, with 19 bases between them. Germline V gene lookup returns CDR1 SNHLY and CDR2 FYNNEI. The CDR3 has 13 amino acids. The CDR3 here is CATTRVGVREQYF. CDR3 in DNA: TGTGCCACGACCCGCGTTGGGGTACGCGAGCAGTACTTC. The entire variable domain, with the rest obtained from reference TRBV2 and TRBJ2-7, is as follows: EPEVTQTPSHQVTQMGQEVILRCVPISNHLYFYWYRQILGQKVEFLVSFYNNEISEKSEIFDDQFSVERPDGSNFTLKIRSTKLEDSAMYFCATTRVGVREQYFGPGTRLTVT.

There are a few counts of this clonotype. The chain recombines TRBV30 with TRBJ1-4, with 9 bases aligning to TRBD1. The CDR3 runs to 14 residues. The J segment lost 10 bases and the V segment lost 6 bases, leaving 12 bases of the junction unmatched. Germline assignment: CDR1 GTSNPN and CDR2 SVGIG (reference sequence). The chain's CDR3 is CACTSGTGIGKLFF. The DNA of the CDR3 is TGTGCCTGCACGTCCGGGACAGGGATCGGAAAACTGTTTTTT.

The sample holds many counts of this clonotype. J is TRBJ1-6 and V is TRBV10-3; TRBD1 agrees at 7 bases. Looked up from germline, CDR1 is ENHRY and CDR2 is SYGVKD. Trimming took 4 bases from V and 10 from J; bases not matched to a gene: 13. The CDR3 is 16 residues long. CDR3 DNA: TGTGCCATCAGTGTTGGGTCACAGGGGCTAGGATCACCCCTCCACTTT. As protein: CAISVGSQGLGSPLHF.

This chain links TRBV25-1 with TRBJ1-1; no firm D call. The ends were cut back, 6 bases at V and 6 bases at J, with 26 bases in the middle. Germline CDR1 MGHDK, CDR2 SYGVNS. This CDR3 contains 17 residues. The CDR3 DNA reads TGTGCCAGCAGCTTGGTAAAGGGCCGCGGGGTGTTCTCTGAAGCTTTCTTT. Translating it yields CASSLVKGRGVFSEAFF.

This clonotype has a handful of counts. The chain carries TRBV12-3 or TRBV12-4 and TRBJ1-5; D gene ambiguous. The CDR3 sequence is 14 residues long. V was trimmed by 2 bases and J by 7 bases, leaving 12 bases between them. CDR3: CASSLPGLGQPQHF. The CDR3 DNA reads TGTGCCAGCAGTTTACCGGGGTTGGGACAGCCCCAGCATTTT.

This rearrangement joins TRBV6-1 to TRBJ1-5; tentatively, D is TRBD1 (6 bases). The germline V and J ends were trimmed by 4 bases and 1 base, with 14 bases remaining between them. CDR1 is MNHNS, CDR2 SASEGT, per germline. The CDR3 is 16 residues long. CDR3 protein: CASSGTERNSNQPQHF. Written as DNA, the CDR3 is TGTGCCAGCAGTGGGACAGAACGGAACAGCAATCAGCCCCAGCATTTT.

This chain uses TRBV20-1 with TRBJ2-2; D call uncertain. This CDR3 is 10 amino acids long. V was shortened by 3 bases and J by 6 bases, with 2 bases between the two germline ends. The germline gives CDR1 DFQATT, CDR2 SNEGSKA (reference sequence). The CDR3 coding sequence is TGCAGTGCTAGCCCCGGGGAGCTGTTTTTT. This encodes CSASPGELFF.

A remark on this clonotype: A single base separates this from a much larger clone, so it may be a read error. V usage is TRBV4-2 and J usage is TRBJ2-5; D gene uncertain. This CDR3 spans 15 amino acids. CDR1 is LGHNA, CDR2 YNFKEQ, per germline. The CDR3, as DNA: TGTGCCGGCAGCCAAGATCGGAGCGACCAAGAGACCCAGTACTTC. It translates to CAGSQDRSDQETQYF.

This chain links TRBV19 with TRBJ1-1, with D perhaps matching TRBD1 (5 bases). Deletions cut 2 bases from V and 3 bases from J, with 13 bases between. Germline V gene lookup returns CDR1 LNHDA and CDR2 SQIVND (reference sequence). The CDR3 totals 15 residues. The CDR3 DNA sequence: TGTGCCAGTAGTATATTCGCAGGGTCGGACACTGAAGCTTTCTTT. Its protein is CASSIFAGSDTEAFF.

This clonotype was observed at least ten times. In DNA, the CDR3 is TGTGCCAGCAGCTTAGGGTCGGGAAAACTGTTTTTT. Amino acid sequence: CASSLGSGKLFF. The rearrangement joins TRBV7-2 to TRBJ1-4; no clear D. CDR3 length: 12 residues. Germline V gives CDR1 SGHTA, CDR2 FQGNSA. Trimming left V 1 base short and J 10 bases short, with 7 bases between.

This clonotype was counted ten times or more. The rearrangement joins TRBV12-3 or TRBV12-4 to TRBJ2-5; no definite D call. This CDR3 spans 13 amino acids. Trimming cost V 2 bases and J 5 bases, with 9 bases left between them. CDR3 sequence: CASSLLSSETQYF. The CDR3 bases are TGTGCCAGCAGTTTACTCTCTTCCGAGACCCAGTACTTC.

The chain uses TRBV27 and TRBJ1-4, with D possibly TRBD1 on 5 matching bases. From germline, CDR1 is MNHEY and CDR2 SMNVEV (reference sequence). The CDR3 has 15 residues. V gave up 5 bases and J gave up 8 bases, with 18 bases separating them. CDR3 amino acids: CASSPGPVGGEKLFF. The CDR3 nucleotides read TGTGCCAGCAGTCCCGGCCCTGTCGGGGGGGAAAAACTGTTTTTT.

This clonotype has at least ten counts. V usage is TRBV15 and J usage is TRBJ2-5, with D perhaps matching TRBD1 (6 bases). V gave up 1 base and J gave up 4 bases, with 10 bases separating them. Germline CDR1 reads LNHNV; CDR2 reads YYDKDF (reference sequence). The CDR3 spans 14 residues. This CDR3 reads CATSRVEGVETQYF. CDR3 nucleotides: TGTGCCACCAGCAGAGTAGAGGGGGTAGAGACCCAGTACTTC.

This clonotype was detected many times. The rearrangement uses TRBV7-3 and TRBJ2-5; TRBD2 matches at 14 bases. This CDR3 has 18 residues. After removal of 5 bases from V and 5 bases from J, the junction contained 13 bases not matched to a gene. CDR1 and CDR2 from the germline V gene are SGHTA and FQGTGA. CDR3: CASSQSAGTSGRGETQYF. CDR3 nucleotides: TGTGCCAGCAGCCAGTCCGCCGGGACTAGCGGGAGAGGGGAGACCCAGTACTTC. Using reference TRBV7-3 and TRBJ2-5 for the parts outside the CDR3, the full variable domain is GAGVSQTPSNKVTEKGKYVELRCDPISGHTALYWYRQSLGQGPEFLIYFQGTGAADDSGLPNDRFFAVRPEGSVSTLKIQRTERGDSAVYLCASSQSAGTSGRGETQYFGPGTRLLVL.

The chain couples TRBV19 to TRBJ1-4; 9 bases align to TRBD1. The CDR3 runs 12 residues. Per the germline V gene, CDR1 is LNHDA and CDR2 is SQIVND (reference sequence). CDR3 nucleotide sequence: TGTGCTAGAGGGGACAGGGACGAAAAACTGTTTTTT. Its protein product is CARGDRDEKLFF.

This clonotype has just a few counts. The chain employs TRBV7-9 and TRBJ1-2; D might be TRBD1 (6 bases). Germline values: CDR1 SEHNR, CDR2 FQNEAQ (reference sequence). There are 14 residues in the CDR3. V was trimmed by 5 bases and J by 0 bases, leaving 10 bases between them. In DNA, the CDR3 is TGTGCCAGCAGCCCGGGACACGCTAACTATGGCTACACCTTC. Residues: CASSPGHANYGYTF.

The chain employs TRBV4-3 and TRBJ2-6; D call uncertain. The germline V and J ends were trimmed by 0 bases and 1 base, with 4 bases remaining between them. The CDR3 is made up of 15 amino acids. The V gene's germline CDR1 is LGHNA and CDR2 YSLEER. This chain's CDR3 is CASSQELSGANVLTF. Here the CDR3 DNA reads TGCGCCAGCAGCCAAGAGCTTTCTGGGGCCAACGTCCTGACTTTC.

The rearrangement joins TRBV29-1 to TRBJ2-7; D may match TRBD1 or TRBD2 (5 bases each). V was pared by 8 bases and J by 5 bases, with 19 bases between. CDR3 size: 13 residues. The V gene's germline CDR1 is SQVTM and CDR2 ANQGSEA. The CDR3 DNA sequence: TGCAGCAGCCAAGGGACGCCACCTAACGAGCAGTACTTC. As protein: CSSQGTPPNEQYF.

This clonotype was counted at least ten times. The chain has TRBV25-1 and TRBJ1-4, with D tentatively TRBD1 (5 bases). Per germline, CDR1 MGHDK and CDR2 SYGVNS. V lost 3 bases and J 7 bases, leaving 21 bases between the germline ends. This CDR3 has 17 amino acids. The CDR3 DNA reads as TGTGCCAGCAGTGACCCCGGTGGGGGACCTGGGAGTGAAAAACTGTTTTTT. This sequence encodes CASSDPGGGPGSEKLFF.

This clonotype showed up many times. The J gene is TRBJ2-7, the V gene TRBV7-9; 7 nucleotides align to TRBD1. Per germline, CDR1 SEHNR and CDR2 FQNEAQ (reference sequence). This CDR3 has 15 amino acids. V dropped 5 bases and J dropped 2; count of bases not matched to a gene: 9. CDR3 sequence reads: CASSPRDSVTYEQYF. DNA for the CDR3: TGTGCCAGCAGCCCCCGGGACAGCGTAACCTACGAGCAGTACTTC. The full variable domain, with the rest looked up from reference TRBV7-9 and TRBJ2-7, is DTGVSQNPRHKITKRGQNVTFRCDPISEHNRLYWYRQTLGQGPEFLTYFQNEAQLEKSRLLSDRFSAERPKGSFSTLEIQRTEQGDSAMYLCASSPRDSVTYEQYFGPGTRLTVT.

This clonotype occurred a few times. The rearrangement uses TRBV27 and TRBJ1-4; D remains unclear. Germline V gives CDR1 MNHEY, CDR2 SMNVEV (reference sequence). The V end was cut by 0 bases, the J end by 7 bases, with 6 bases between. The CDR3 has 13 residues. The CDR3 spells CASSLSRLEKLFF. DNA for the CDR3: TGTGCCAGCAGTTTATCCCGACTTGAAAAACTGTTTTTT.

About this clonotype: One end of the junction does not line up with germline, which may come from a read error. J is TRBJ2-6 and V is TRBV10-3; 8 bases are shared with TRBD1. Germline CDR1 and CDR2: ENHRY and SYGVKD. The CDR3 runs 11 residues. The CDR3 DNA follows: TGTGCCATACAGGGGGTCAACGTCCTGACTTTC. It is translated as CAIQGVNVLTF.

This clonotype has ten or more counts. The chain employs TRBV29-1 and TRBJ2-7; D is possibly TRBD1 (5 bases). Germline assignment: CDR1 SQVTM and CDR2 ANQGSEA. The CDR3 extends over 15 amino acids. V gave up 6 bases and J gave up 6 bases, with 24 bases separating them. CDR3 residues: CSVAKGSVGDLEQYF. In DNA form, the CDR3 reads TGCAGCGTCGCAAAAGGTTCCGTAGGGGATCTCGAGCAGTACTTC.

In its sample, this clonotype was seen many times. The genes are TRBV10-3 and TRBJ1-2; 8 bases are shared with TRBD1. CDR3 length equals 14 residues. Germline CDR1 is ENHRY and CDR2 is SYGVKD. V shed 6 bases, J shed 3 bases, and the junction held 6 bases outside the gene matches. The CDR3, as DNA: TGTGCCATCAGAGGACAGGGTTTGGACTATGGCTACACCTTC. Translation gives CAIRGQGLDYGYTF.